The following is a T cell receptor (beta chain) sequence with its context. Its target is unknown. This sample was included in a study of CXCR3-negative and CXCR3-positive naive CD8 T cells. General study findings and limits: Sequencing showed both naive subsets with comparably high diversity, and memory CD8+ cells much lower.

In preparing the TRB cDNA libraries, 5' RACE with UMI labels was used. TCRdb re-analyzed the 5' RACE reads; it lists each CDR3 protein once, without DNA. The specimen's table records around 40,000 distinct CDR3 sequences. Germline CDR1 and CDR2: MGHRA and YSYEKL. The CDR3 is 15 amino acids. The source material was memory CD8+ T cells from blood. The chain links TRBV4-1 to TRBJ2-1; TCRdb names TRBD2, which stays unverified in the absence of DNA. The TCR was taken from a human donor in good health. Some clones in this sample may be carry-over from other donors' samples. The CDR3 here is CASTEGLTPTEKQFF.